This T cell receptor beta chain emerged from a study of glioma-infiltrating T cells. Study background: WHO grade II oligodendrogliomas or astrocytomas, plus non-recurrent WHO grade IV glioblastomas, were sampled.

The iRepertoire nested amplicon-rescue multiplex PCR amplified TCR alpha and beta CDR3s from RNA. One-step reverse transcription and amplification started from approximately 100-400 ng of tissue mRNA or PBMC total RNA. TCRdb ran MiXCR on the multiplex PCR reads and lists one entry per CDR3 protein. This sample has a few hundred thousand distinct CDR3 sequences, with 41% found just once. This clonotype was found a few times. As yet, its antigen is unknown. Notes on the study in general: Tissue-blood divergence was below expectation in non-neoplastic patients, above in gliomas. Signature shared blood CDR3 motifs were enriched in low-divergence and depleted in high-divergence patients.

The V gene's germline CDR1 is DFQATT and CDR2 SNEGSKA (reference sequence). The V end was cut by 4 bases, the J end by 5 bases, with 11 bases between. This CDR3 comprises 12 residues. Sample: glioma tissue, nonneoplastic brain tissue, or PBMCs (not recorded which). The V call is TRBV20-1, the J call TRBJ2-5; D may correspond to TRBD1 or TRBD2 (5 bases each). The sequence derives from a human donor with low-grade glioma or glioblastoma, undergoing nonglioma brain surgery, or in good health (not recorded which). Written as DNA, the CDR3 is TGCAGTGCTATTGGGGACCGGGAGACCCAGTACTTC. This gives the protein CSAIGDRETQYF.